This paragraph covers one T cell receptor beta chain sequence. This sample is part of a study of blood T cell repertoires in COVID-19. The wider study: Researchers got acute and convalescent COVID-19 samples from the United States, Italy and Spain.

Trimming at V came to 0 bases and at J to 4 bases, leaving 5 bases not matched to a gene. This CDR3 region has 17 residues. Germline assignment: CDR1 ENHRY and CDR2 SYGVKD. Assay used: immunoSEQ multiplex PCR; TCRdb lists only in-frame clones, some missing. The table shows over 150,000 clones, with roughly 80% occurring only once. The sequenced sample was peripheral blood. The origin of this receptor is a woman aged 55 to 70 with acute or convalescent COVID-19. The V call is TRBV10-3, the J call TRBJ2-1, with 11 bases matching TRBD1. CDR3 nucleotide sequence: TGTGCCATCAGTGAGTCGGGACAGGGGGTCTTGTACAATGAGCAGTTCTTC. Translating gives CAISESGQGVLYNEQFF.